The clone carrying this T cell receptor (beta chain) was picked up many times. The target antigen is unknown. Extraction yielded at least 5.5 micrograms of total RNA per sample. PCR was performed a second time for about 7 to 11 cycles using a sample-barcoded 5' primer and a J-beta primer mix. Tags on each cDNA molecule came from a template-switch adaptor with 12 random nucleotides. Each CDR3 protein is one row after TCRdb ran MiXCR on the 5' RACE reads. This table has hundreds of thousands of distinct CDR3 sequences, roughly two fifths appearing once. The data were obtained in a study of blood T cells in healthy people across ages. Study results and limitations: Naive T cell percentage showed a strong correlation with TCR beta diversity. Diversity figures based on one million T cells were deemed too low.

This receptor was taken from a woman in her fifties or sixties in good health. Material for sequencing was blood.

CDR3 sequence reads: CSGGSGGNEQFF. CDR3 nucleotide sequence: TGCAGCGGTGGATCGGGTGGTAATGAGCAGTTCTTC. This chain uses TRBV29-1 with TRBJ2-1; no definite D call. Trimming pared 7 bases from V and 7 bases from J, leaving 14 bases between. The CDR3 is 12 residues long. The germline gives CDR1 SQVTM, CDR2 ANQGSEA.